Listed below are T cell receptor beta chains from one sample, sequenced in a study of cytomegalovirus exposure and HLA in healthy donors. Profiling relied on immunoSEQ multiplex PCR, and the TCRdb table lists in-frame clones only, not all of them. Of around 100,000 clones in the sample, 70% to 90% are singletons; the top ten hold around 2.6%. Sequenced: PBMCs. These receptors were obtained from a man aged 40-55 years in good health and CMV-seronegative. The CDR3 runs from the conserved cysteine through the conserved F or W. Each record gives: J gene, V gene, clone size, CDR3 protein. A row's size may be missing; if present it is once, few, many or a size class.

TRBJ2-1 TRBV5-1 NA CASSPTGGVSQEQFF
TRBJ1-2 TRBV18 NA CASSPPVVNYGYTF
TRBJ2-7 TRBV2 once CASTERTDSYEQYF
TRBJ2-6 TRBV6-1 NA CASDRQVSGANVLTF
TRBJ2-1 TRBV5-8 NA CASSLGSLAGGKNEQFF
TRBJ1-2 TRBV7-9 NA CASSLERTGPYGYTF
TRBJ1-4 TRBV6-5 NA CASRLFGGEKLFF
TRBJ2-7 TRBV27 NA CASSSPPQGHYEQYF
TRBJ2-7 TRBV18 NA CASSSSGGSYEQYF
NA TRBV13 NA CASSRARSGELYEQYF
TRBJ1-6 TRBV25-1 NA CASKQGNSPLHF
TRBJ2-2 TRBV27 NA CASSLLQGYTGELFF
TRBJ2-1 TRBV2 NA CASSASLAGVINEQFF
TRBJ1-6 TRBV18 few CASSPGQGLYSPLHF
TRBJ2-3 TRBV9 NA CASSVDWGHPDTQYF